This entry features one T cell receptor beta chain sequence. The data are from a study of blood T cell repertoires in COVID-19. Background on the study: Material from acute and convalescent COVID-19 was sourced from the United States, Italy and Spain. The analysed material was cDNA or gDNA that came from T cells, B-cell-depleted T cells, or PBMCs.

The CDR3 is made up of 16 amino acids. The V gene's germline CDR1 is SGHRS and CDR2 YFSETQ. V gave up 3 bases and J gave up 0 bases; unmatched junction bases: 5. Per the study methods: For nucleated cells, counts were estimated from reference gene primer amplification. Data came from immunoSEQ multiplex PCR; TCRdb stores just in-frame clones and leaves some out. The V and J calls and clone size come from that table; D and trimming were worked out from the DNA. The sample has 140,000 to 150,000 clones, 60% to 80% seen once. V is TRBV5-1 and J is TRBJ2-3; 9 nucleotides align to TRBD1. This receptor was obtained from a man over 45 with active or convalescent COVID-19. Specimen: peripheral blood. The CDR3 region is CASSSNGQGSTDTQYF. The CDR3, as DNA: TGCGCCAGCAGCTCCAATGGACAGGGGAGCACAGATACGCAGTATTTT.